One and the same sample provided the 14 T cell receptor beta chains below, sequenced in a study of tissue T cells after allogeneic stem cell transplantation. Some clones are missing from TCRdb's copy, which holds only in-frame ones; the method was immunoSEQ multiplex PCR. The sample contains 3,500 to 4,500 clones, around 74% of which appear only once. The sequences come from left colon tissue, collected at autopsy. These receptor sequences come from a woman aged 18 to 55 with breast cancer.

The chain links TRBV4-3 to TRBJ2-5, with 10 positions matching TRBD2. CDR1 is LGHNA, CDR2 YSLEER, per germline. The CDR3 has 17 residues. V was clipped by 1 base and J by 6 bases; unmatched bases: 11. The CDR3 reads CASSQGFGERGGKTQYF. The CDR3 region has the DNA TGCGCCAGCAGCCAAGGGTTCGGGGAGCGGGGGGGAAAGACCCAGTACTTC.

The chain has TRBV7-3 and TRBJ1-1, with TRBD1 as a possible D gene (5 bases). Per the germline V gene, CDR1 is SGHTA and CDR2 is FQGTGA. Between the trimmed V and J ends, which lost 6 bases and 1 base, there was a span of 12 bases. CDR3 length: 14 amino acids. CDR3 loop: CASSRQGENTEAFF. The CDR3 DNA reads as TGTGCCAGCAGTCGTCAGGGTGAGAACACTGAAGCTTTCTTT.

This chain connects TRBV6-5 to TRBJ2-3; 7 bases match TRBD2. The germline V gene encodes CDR1 MNHEY and CDR2 SVGAGI. Trimming removed 6 bases from V and 3 bases from J; junction bases left unmatched: 6. This CDR3 contains 14 residues. CDR3 sequence (DNA): TGTGCCAGCAGGATTAACGGGGGGACAGATACGCAGTATTTT. Encoded protein: CASRINGGTDTQYF.

There are a few counts of this clone. The chain employs TRBV6-2 or TRBV6-3 and TRBJ1-1; D is perhaps TRBD1 (6 bases). The V end was cut by 6 bases, the J end by 4 bases, with 12 bases between. Germline V CDR1 and CDR2: MNHEY, SVGEGT. The CDR3 runs 13 residues. The CDR3 spells CASSRRGGTEAFF. The CDR3 region has the DNA TGTGCCAGCAGCCGGAGGGGGGGCACTGAAGCTTTCTTT.

The table lists this clone with a few counts. This chain links TRBV30 with TRBJ1-1; no clear D gene. This CDR3 has 11 amino acids. Germline-derived CDR1 and CDR2 are GTSNPN and SVGIG (reference sequence). Trimming stripped 4 bases from V and 5 bases from J, with 8 bases between. Here the CDR3 DNA reads TGTGCCTGGATTCGGCGTACTGAAGCTTTCTTT. Its translation: CAWIRRTEAFF.

This chain joins TRBV7-2 and TRBJ1-6; TRBD1 is a possible D gene (5 bases). CDR1 SGHTA and CDR2 FQGNSA come from the germline V gene. This CDR3 is 15 amino acids long. V was trimmed by 3 bases and J by 8 bases, leaving 14 bases between them. In DNA, the CDR3 is TGTGCCAGCAGCTTGAATGGCGGGGCGGATTCACCCCTCCACTTT. This translates into CASSLNGGADSPLHF.

The CDR3 nucleotides read TGTGCCACCAGTGATCCGCTGGGCTACACCTTC. This sequence encodes CATSDPLGYTF. This rearrangement joins TRBV24-1 to TRBJ1-2; D uncertain. The germline V gene encodes CDR1 KGHDR and CDR2 SFDVKD. The CDR3 extends over 11 amino acids. Trimming took off 3 bases at V and 8 bases at J, with 6 bases between the two ends.

The rearrangement uses TRBV5-1 and TRBJ2-5, with 7 bases matching TRBD2. The junction had 7 bases not matched to a gene; V was cut back by 0 bases and J by 2 bases. Germline V lookup: CDR1 SGHRS, CDR2 YFSETQ. The length of the CDR3 is 16 residues. The DNA of the CDR3 is TGCGCCAGCAGCTTGGAGCGGGGTCCCCCGCAAGAGACCCAGTACTTC. This sequence encodes CASSLERGPPQETQYF. The variable domain in full, with the rest retrieved from reference TRBV5-1 and TRBJ2-5, is KAGVTQTPRYLIKTRGQQVTLSCSPISGHRSVSWYQQTPGQGLQFLFEYFSETQRNKGNFPGRFSGRQFSNSRSEMNVSTLELGDSALYLCASSLERGPPQETQYFGPGTRLLVL.

The J gene is TRBJ1-6, the V gene TRBV7-2; the D is unclear. CDR3 size: 13 residues. Germline CDR1 reads SGHTA; CDR2 reads FQGNSA. Trimming pared 1 base from V and 8 bases from J, leaving 6 bases between. CDR3 DNA: TGTGCCAGCAGCTTAGGACGGGATTCACCCCTCCACTTT. As protein: CASSLGRDSPLHF. Using reference TRBV7-2 and TRBJ1-6 for the parts outside the CDR3, the full variable domain is GAGVSQSPSNKVTEKGKDVELRCDPISGHTALYWYRQSLGQGLEFLIYFQGNSAPDKSGLPSDRFSAERTGGSVSTLTIQRTQQEDSAVYLCASSLGRDSPLHFGNGTRLTVT.

V usage is TRBV7-2 and J usage is TRBJ2-3; D not resolved. Germline values: CDR1 SGHTA, CDR2 FQGNSA. This CDR3 is 13 amino acids long. Between the trimmed V and J ends, which lost 5 bases and 5 bases, there was a span of 11 bases. CDR3 bases: TGTGCCAGCAGCCCGGTGATGGAAGATACGCAGTATTTT. It specifies CASSPVMEDTQYF.

This clone was seen more than once but under ten times. The chain couples TRBV4-2 to TRBJ2-7, with 10 nucleotides matching TRBD1. CDR1 is LGHNA and CDR2 is YNFKEQ in the germline V gene. The CDR3 totals 19 residues. J gave up 2 bases and V 2 bases, and 15 bases lay outside the gene matches. This CDR3 is CASSQLPHKSGTGAYEQYF. The CDR3 bases are TGTGCCAGCAGCCAACTCCCGCACAAGAGCGGGACAGGGGCCTACGAGCAGTACTTC.

The V and J genes are TRBV12-3 or TRBV12-4 and TRBJ1-1, with a possible D match to TRBD1 (6 bases). The CDR3 has 13 residues. V was trimmed by 8 bases and J by 11 bases, leaving 21 bases between them. This CDR3 is CASLDWGAGAAFF. DNA of the CDR3: TGTGCCAGCCTTGACTGGGGTGCAGGGGCGGCTTTCTTT.

The chain is built from TRBV20-1 and TRBJ1-1; D gene unclear. There are 11 residues in the CDR3. Per germline, CDR1 DFQATT and CDR2 SNEGSKA (reference sequence). CDR3 loop: CRLGRYTEAFF. The CDR3 coding sequence is TGCAGGTTGGGCCGGTACACTGAAGCTTTCTTT.

This chain joins TRBV5-5 and TRBJ2-7; D may be TRBD1 (5 bases). The CDR3 spans 15 residues. V was trimmed by 4 bases and J by 2 bases, leaving 16 bases between them. The germline V gene encodes CDR1 SGHKS and CDR2 YYEKEE (reference sequence). The CDR3 sequence: CASSPRQGSTYEQYF. CDR3 nucleotides: TGTGCCAGCAGCCCGAGGCAGGGTTCTACCTACGAGCAGTACTTC.